The clone carrying this TCR beta chain occurred a few times. The CDR3 runs to 16 residues. The V gene end was trimmed by 2 bases and the J gene end by 4 bases; junction bases not matched to a gene: 7. The method was immunoSEQ multiplex PCR; TCRdb's version includes in-frame clones alone and lacks a portion of them. The data hold tens of thousands of clones, with 75% to 90% observed a single time. The data were obtained in a study of technical replicates of blood from several donors. The sequenced sample consisted of PBMCs. The sequence was collected from a human donor in good health. Some clones in this sample may be carry-over from other donors' samples. This chain joins TRBV23-1 and TRBJ1-3; 8 positions agree with TRBD1. TRBV23-1 is assigned to the ORF class and has an uncertain function. CDR3 bases: TGCGCCAGCAGTCAACGGGACAGGAGTACGGGAAACACCATATATTTT. Translating gives CASSQRDRSTGNTIYF.